This T cell receptor beta chain was documented in a study of OX40 agonist ivuxolimab in advanced cancers. This clone is medium-sized. Profiling relied on immunoSEQ multiplex PCR, and the TCRdb table lists in-frame clones only, not all of them. The profile shows 70,000 or so clones, 80% to 95% of them singletons. The TCR was taken from an adult with an advanced solid tumor such as melanoma, head and neck, liver or kidney cancer. Here the sequenced sample was CD4+ or CD8+ T cells sorted from blood, taken in a trial of the OX40 agonist ivuxolimab.

The CDR3 DNA reads as TGCGCCAGCACCCTTGGCAATGAGCAGTTCTTC. This sequence encodes CASTLGNEQFF. The chain couples TRBV5-1 to TRBJ2-1; D gene ambiguous. CDR3 length equals 11 residues. Germline V gives CDR1 SGHRS, CDR2 YFSETQ. Trimming cost V 6 bases and J 6 bases, with 7 bases left between them.